This T cell receptor (beta chain) was retrieved from a study of blood T cell repertoires in COVID-19. Measured with immunoSEQ multiplex PCR; TCRdb has only the in-frame clones, and not every one. The profile shows just over 350,000 clones, around 88% of them singletons. This clone was recorded once. A Seattle source enrolled patients during active infection and followed them longitudinally. Per germline, CDR1 SGHNT and CDR2 YENEEA. The junction had 7 bases not matched to a gene; V was cut back by 2 bases and J by 10 bases. There are 15 residues in the CDR3. The sample taken for sequencing was peripheral blood. This chain links TRBV11-3 with TRBJ1-6, with 8 bases fitting TRBD1. The TCR was taken from a woman in her sixties or seventies with COVID-19, enrolled during active disease. The CDR3, as DNA: TGTGCCAGCAGCTTAATCAGCAGGGGGCGGTCACCCCTCCACTTT. Its protein is CASSLISRGRSPLHF.